Shown below are 18 T cell receptor beta chains from a single sample sequenced in a study of blood T cells in healthy people across ages. Alongside a J-beta primer mix, a sample-barcoded 5' primer served in a second PCR lasting roughly 6 to 11 cycles. TCRdb reprocessed the 5' RACE reads with MiXCR, giving one entry per CDR3 protein. Counted here are about 1.6 million distinct CDR3 sequences, around 35% occurring once; the ten biggest clones make up approximately 10%. The specimen sequenced was blood. The receptors come from a woman aged 25 to 45 in good health.

The gene calls are TRBV29-1 and TRBJ2-5; TRBD1 matches 11 bases. CDR1 is SQVTM, CDR2 ANQGSEA, per germline. The V and J ends lost 7 bases and 5 bases, in that order; junction bases with no gene match: 6. CDR3 length equals 13 residues. CDR3 protein: CSGGQGAFETQYF. The DNA of the CDR3 is TGCAGCGGTGGACAGGGGGCTTTTGAGACCCAGTACTTC.

The chain is built from TRBV6-1 and TRBJ2-7; tentatively, D is TRBD1 or TRBD2 (6 bases each). The CDR3 is 16 residues long. V was cut by 5 bases and J by 3 bases, with 20 bases left in between. Germline CDR1 is MNHNS and CDR2 is SASEGT. Here the CDR3 reads CASSRGADLTIYEQYF. The CDR3 nucleotides are TGTGCCAGCAGTAGGGGGGCGGACCTAACCATCTACGAGCAGTACTTC.

This chain connects TRBV9 to TRBJ1-6; D remains unclear. V lost 0 bases to trimming and J lost 5 bases, with 6 bases between them. The CDR3 has 14 residues. CDR1 is SGDLS, CDR2 YYNGEE, per germline. The CDR3 spells CASSVGLNNSPLHF. The CDR3 bases are TGTGCCAGCAGCGTAGGTCTAAATAATTCACCCCTCCACTTT.

This clonotype was found a few times. The chain joins TRBV20-1 to TRBJ1-5, with D maybe TRBD1 (5 bases). The germline V gene has CDR1 DFQATT and CDR2 SNEGSKA (reference sequence). V was cut by 2 bases and J by 5 bases, with 13 bases left in between. CDR3 length equals 14 residues. CDR3 amino acids: CSARTGPQDQPQHF. The CDR3 nucleotides read TGCAGTGCTAGAACAGGTCCCCAGGATCAGCCCCAGCATTTT.

This chain uses TRBV4-1 with TRBJ1-4; 8 bases are a match to TRBD1. This CDR3 is built from 16 residues. From germline, CDR1 is MGHRA and CDR2 YSYEKL. Trimming at V came to 1 base and at J to 6 bases, leaving 7 bases not matched to a gene. CDR3 in DNA: TGCGCCAGCAGCCAAGGACCCAACAGGGGGGATGAAAAACTGTTTTTT. Translation: CASSQGPNRGDEKLFF.

This sequence joins TRBV10-3 and TRBJ2-1; 7 bases are shared with TRBD2. Germline lookup yields CDR1 ENHRY and CDR2 SYGVKD. Germline trimming cut 7 bases from V and 7 bases from J; bases unmatched to any gene: 4. The CDR3 covers 12 residues. The CDR3 DNA reads TGTGCCATCAAGGCGGGGGATAATGAGCAGTTCTTC. It is translated as CAIKAGDNEQFF.

This chain's CDR3 is CASSSREGLAGQETQYF. In DNA form, the CDR3 reads TGTGCCAGCAGCTCCCGGGAGGGACTAGCGGGGCAAGAGACCCAGTACTTC. This rearrangement joins TRBV13 to TRBJ2-5; TRBD2 agrees at 13 bases. There are 17 residues in the CDR3. CDR1 is PRHDT and CDR2 is FYEKMQ in the germline V gene (reference sequence). J lost 2 bases, V lost 4 bases, and 7 bases had no gene match. Based on the CDR3 plus reference TRBV13 and TRBJ2-5, the full variable domain is AAGVIQSPRHLIKEKRETATLKCYPIPRHDTVYWYQQGPGQDPQFLISFYEKMQSDKGSIPDRFSAQQFSDYHSELNMSSLELGDSALYFCASSSREGLAGQETQYFGPGTRLLVL.

Comments on this clonotype: At one end, the junction sequence differs from germline, possibly due to a read error. The chain joins TRBV20-1 to TRBJ2-5; D is perhaps TRBD1 (6 bases). The length of the CDR3 is 15 residues. Germline V CDR1 and CDR2: DFQATT, SNEGSKA (reference sequence). In DNA form, the CDR3 reads TGCAGTGCTAGAGAGGTCGACAGGAACCAAGAGACCCGGTACTTC. It encodes CSAREVDRNQETRYF.

V is TRBV5-1 and J is TRBJ1-5; TRBD1 agrees at 7 bases. Trimming at V came to 2 bases and at J to 4 bases, leaving 6 bases not matched to a gene. Germline V gene lookup returns CDR1 SGHRS and CDR2 YFSETQ. This CDR3 contains 15 residues. The CDR3 loop is CASSFEGGRNQPQHF. In DNA, the CDR3 is TGCGCCAGCAGCTTCGAAGGGGGCAGGAATCAGCCCCAGCATTTT.

This clonotype was seen a few times. For the CDR3, the DNA is TGTGCCAGCAGTGAAAATCCTACGAACACCGGGGAGCTGTTTTTT. The encoded protein is CASSENPTNTGELFF. This chain links TRBV2 with TRBJ2-2; D gene unclear. Germline lookup yields CDR1 SNHLY and CDR2 FYNNEI. Trimming left V 2 bases short and J 0 bases short, with 7 bases between. The CDR3 extends over 15 amino acids.

A remark on this clonotype: Sequence at one end of the junction differs from germline and may be a read error. The CDR3 spells CGASDGARGKSPLHF. The CDR3 DNA sequence: TGCGGTGCTTCAGATGGGGCCAGGGGAAAATCACCCCTCCACTTT. V gene TRBV20-1 combines with J gene TRBJ1-6; D is perhaps TRBD1 (6 bases). Germline assignment: CDR1 DFQATT and CDR2 SNEGSKA (reference sequence). The CDR3 totals 15 residues.

The rearrangement links TRBV19 to TRBJ2-5; tentatively, D is TRBD1 (5 bases). The length of the CDR3 is 14 residues. The ends were cut back, 1 base at V and 5 bases at J, with 11 bases in the middle. CDR1 LNHDA and CDR2 SQIVND come from the germline V gene (reference sequence). The CDR3 reads CASSIGQGLETQYF. Written as DNA, the CDR3 is TGTGCCAGTAGTATAGGTCAGGGCCTGGAGACCCAGTACTTC.

This clonotype showed up just a few times. The chain uses TRBV20-1 and TRBJ2-4; TRBD2 might be the D (5 bases). The CDR3 has 13 amino acids. V lost 3 bases and J 2 bases, leaving 8 bases between the germline ends. The germline CDR1 and CDR2 sequences are DFQATT and SNEGSKA (reference sequence). The DNA for the CDR3 is TGCAGTGCTAGTCGGGATTCCAAAAACATTCAGTACTTC. Protein product: CSASRDSKNIQYF.

The chain employs TRBV5-1 and TRBJ2-3; 10 nucleotides align to TRBD1. The germline CDR1 and CDR2 sequences are SGHRS and YFSETQ. The CDR3 totals 16 residues. V lost 4 bases to trimming and J lost 1 base; unmatched junction nucleotides: 6. CDR3 in DNA: TGCGCCAGCAGCCATGGACAGGGGGGCGGCACAGATACGCAGTATTTT. Translation gives CASSHGQGGGTDTQYF.

Ten or more counts support this clonotype. The rearrangement uses TRBV2 and TRBJ2-7, with D hard to call. V was trimmed by 6 bases and J by 2 bases, leaving 17 bases between them. This CDR3 is built from 15 residues. The germline V gene encodes CDR1 SNHLY and CDR2 FYNNEI. The CDR3 here is CASRDLVVAPYEQYF. The CDR3 DNA sequence: TGTGCCAGCAGGGATCTCGTAGTAGCCCCCTACGAGCAGTACTTC.

V usage is TRBV27 and J usage is TRBJ1-2; TRBD1 aligns across 9 bases. V was clipped by 2 bases and J by 4 bases; unmatched bases: 5. This CDR3 has 15 residues. The germline V gene encodes CDR1 MNHEY and CDR2 SMNVEV (reference sequence). CDR3 DNA: TGTGCCAGCAGTTTAGGGGGACAGGGTATCTATGGCTACACCTTC. This codes for CASSLGGQGIYGYTF.

J is TRBJ1-5 and V is TRBV3-1; possible D gene TRBD1, 5 bases. CDR1 LGHDT and CDR2 YNNKEL come from the germline V gene (reference sequence). Trimming shortened V by 2 bases and J by 3 bases, and 11 bases separated the two germline ends. CDR3 size: 15 residues. The DNA for the CDR3 is TGTGCCAGCAGCCAACAGTCAGGGACCAATCAGCCCCAGCATTTT. As protein: CASSQQSGTNQPQHF.

The chain's CDR3 is CASSQGPSEQYF. The CDR3, as DNA: TGTGCCAGCAGCCAAGGGCCGAGCGAGCAGTACTTC. V and J are TRBV3-1 and TRBJ2-7; D is unclear. The CDR3 totals 12 residues. Germline-derived CDR1 and CDR2 are LGHDT and YNNKEL (reference sequence). V was cut by 1 base and J by 6 bases, with 7 bases left in between.